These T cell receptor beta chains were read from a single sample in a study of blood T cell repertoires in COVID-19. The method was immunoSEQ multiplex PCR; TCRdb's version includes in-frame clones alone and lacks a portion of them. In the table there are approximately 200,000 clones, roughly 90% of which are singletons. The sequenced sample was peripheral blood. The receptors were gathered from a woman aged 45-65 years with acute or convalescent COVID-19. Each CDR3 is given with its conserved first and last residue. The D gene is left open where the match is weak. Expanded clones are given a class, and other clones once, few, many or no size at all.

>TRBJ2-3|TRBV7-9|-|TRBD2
TGTGCCAGCAGCCGTCCCCTAGCGGGAGTGGTGACAGATACGCAGTATTTT
CASSRPLAGVVTDTQYF
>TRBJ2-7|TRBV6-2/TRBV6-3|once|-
TGTGCCAGCAGTTACCCCACCTACGAGCAGTACTTC
CASSYPTYEQYF
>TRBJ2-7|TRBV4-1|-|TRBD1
TGCGCCAGCAGGGGGGACAGGGGCAGCTACGAGCAGTACTTC
CASRGDRGSYEQYF
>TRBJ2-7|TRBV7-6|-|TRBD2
TGTGCCAGCAGCTTAGGGGGAGGGCCCTTTGACGAGCAGTACTTC
CASSLGGGPFDEQYF
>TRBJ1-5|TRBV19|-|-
TGTGCCAGTAGTCCGGAAGGGGGGCCCCAGCATTTT
CASSPEGGPQHF
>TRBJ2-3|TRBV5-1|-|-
TGCGCCAGCAGCCCCCTCTGGGGGGGGGCCAGGGATACGCAGTATTTT
CASSPLWGGARDTQYF
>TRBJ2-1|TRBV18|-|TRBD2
TGTGCCAGCTCACCCAGCGGGGGGGCATATGAGCAGTTCTTC
CASSPSGGAYEQFF
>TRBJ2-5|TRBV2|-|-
TGTGCCAGCACTGGCAGGGGAAGGGAGACCCAGTACTTC
CASTGRGRETQYF
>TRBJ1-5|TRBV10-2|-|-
TGCGCCAGCAGTGAGTGGACAGCCTATAGCAATCAGCCCCAGCATTTT
CASSEWTAYSNQPQHF
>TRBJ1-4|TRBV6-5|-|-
TGTGCCAGCAGGGAGGGACGGCCTAATGAAAAACTGTTTTTT
CASREGRPNEKLFF
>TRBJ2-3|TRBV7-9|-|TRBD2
TGTGCCAGCACCGGGGGGACAGATACGCAGTATTTT
CASTGGTDTQYF
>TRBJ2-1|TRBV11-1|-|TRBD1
TGTGCCAGCAGCTTAGTAAGGACAGGGTCCGATGAGCAGTTCTTC
CASSLVRTGSDEQFF
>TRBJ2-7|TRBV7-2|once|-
TGTGCCAGCAGCCGTAGAGCGGAAACCACCTACGAGCAGTACTTC
CASSRRAETTYEQYF
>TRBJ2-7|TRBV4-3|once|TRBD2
TGCGCCAGCAGCCCGAAGTTGACTAGCGGGATTTACTTC
CASSPKLTSGIYF
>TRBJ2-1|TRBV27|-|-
TGTGCCAGCAGTATGGGACTTGAGCAGTTCTTC
CASSMGLEQFF
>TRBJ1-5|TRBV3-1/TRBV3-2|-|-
TGTGCCAGCAGCCAAGTTGGCGGCGGGCAGCCCCAGCATTTT
CASSQVGGGQPQHF
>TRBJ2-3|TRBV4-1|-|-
TGCGCCAGCAGCCCCATGGGCGAGGGGGACGGGAGGACAGATACGCAGTATTTT
CASSPMGEGDGRTDTQYF
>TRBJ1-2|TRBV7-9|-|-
TGTGCCAGTGGGGGGTCTTATTACCACTATGGCTACACCTTC
CASGGSYYHYGYTF
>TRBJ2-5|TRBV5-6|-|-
TGTGCCAGCAGCTTGGTTCAGATGGAGACCCAGTACTTC
CASSLVQMETQYF
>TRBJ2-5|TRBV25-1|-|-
TGTGCCAGCATGCGTAGAGGAGAGACCCAGTACTTC
CASMRRGETQYF
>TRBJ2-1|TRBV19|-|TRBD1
TGTGCCAGTAGTACCCAGGGGGCAAATGAGCAGTTCTTC
CASSTQGANEQFF
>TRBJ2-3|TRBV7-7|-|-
TGTGCCAGCGGGCCTTCTAGCACAGATACGCAGTATTTT
CASGPSSTDTQYF
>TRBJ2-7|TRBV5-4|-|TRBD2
TGTGCCAGCAGCTACACTAGCGGGGGCGGCGAGCAGTACTTC
CASSYTSGGGEQYF
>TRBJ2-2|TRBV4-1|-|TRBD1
TGCGCCAGCAGCCAAATGGACAGGGACACCGGGGAGCTGTTTTTT
CASSQMDRDTGELFF
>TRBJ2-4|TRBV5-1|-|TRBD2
TGCGCCAGCAGGCAGCGGGAGGGCCGAAACATTCAGTACTTC
CASRQREGRNIQYF
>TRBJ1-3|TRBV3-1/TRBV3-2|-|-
TGTGCCAGCAGCCAAGATCCAGGGATTGGAAACACCATATATTTT
CASSQDPGIGNTIYF
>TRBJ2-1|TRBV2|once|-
TGTGCCAGCACAGAGGGATCTTCTGAGCAGTTCTTC
CASTEGSSEQFF
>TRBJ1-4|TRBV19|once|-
TGTGCCAGTAGCAGGAGGTCTGAAAAACTGTTTTTT
CASSRRSEKLFF
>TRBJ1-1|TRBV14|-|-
TGTGCCAGCCGCGGACAGTCGAACACTGAAGCTTTCTTT
CASRGQSNTEAFF
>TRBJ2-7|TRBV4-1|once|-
TGCGCCAGCAGCCAGGGCGGGCAGGTGGTCTACGAGCAGTACTTC
CASSQGGQVVYEQYF
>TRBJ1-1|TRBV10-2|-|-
TGCGCCAGCAGTGAAGCGGGGAACACTGAAGCTTTCTTT
CASSEAGNTEAFF
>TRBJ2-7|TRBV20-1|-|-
TGCAGTGCTAGTAGGCTAGTTCGAGGGTACGAGCAGTACTTC
CSASRLVRGYEQYF
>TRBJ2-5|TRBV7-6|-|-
TGTGCCAGCAGCTTAGTTTACGGGAGCCAAGAGACCCAGTACTTC
CASSLVYGSQETQYF
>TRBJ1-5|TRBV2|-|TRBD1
TGTGCCAGCTCTTTTACACGGGGACAGATTAGCAATCAGCCCCAGCATTTT
CASSFTRGQISNQPQHF
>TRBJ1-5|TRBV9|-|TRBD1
TGTGCCAGCAGCGTCGGACAGGGAAGCAATCAGCCCCAGCATTTT
CASSVGQGSNQPQHF
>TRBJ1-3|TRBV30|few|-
TGTGCCTGGAGTTCCCCCGGGGATGCGGGAAACACCATATATTTT
CAWSSPGDAGNTIYF
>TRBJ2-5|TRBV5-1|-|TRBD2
TGCGCCAGCAGCTCCGGTAACCCTTTAGCGGGGGGTGTCCAAGAGACCCAGTACTTC
CASSSGNPLAGGVQETQYF
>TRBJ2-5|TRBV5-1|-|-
TGCGCCAGCAGCTTGATGGGCGTTCAAGAAGAGACCCAGTACTTC
CASSLMGVQEETQYF
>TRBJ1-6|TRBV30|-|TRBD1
TGTGCCTGGGCCCCGGGACAGGGGTCGCATTCACCCCTCCACTTT
CAWAPGQGSHSPLHF
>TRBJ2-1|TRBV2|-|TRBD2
TGTGCCAGCAGTGAAAATTTCCTAGCGGGAGCCTACAATGAGCAGTTCTTC
CASSENFLAGAYNEQFF
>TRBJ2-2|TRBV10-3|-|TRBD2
TGTGCCATCAGTGAGTGGGGAACTAGCGGGGGCACCGGGGAGCTGTTTTTT
CAISEWGTSGGTGELFF
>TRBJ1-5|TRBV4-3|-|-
TGCGCCAGCAGCCAAGAACTAGGAAGCAATCAGCCCCAGCATTTT
CASSQELGSNQPQHF
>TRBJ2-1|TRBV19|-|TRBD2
TGTGCCAGTAGTATCCGGACTAGCGGGAGCCCCAATGAGCAGTTCTTC
CASSIRTSGSPNEQFF
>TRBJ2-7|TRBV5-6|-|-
TGTGCCAGCAGCTCCGCAGGGGACCGGGAGCAGTACTTC
CASSSAGDREQYF
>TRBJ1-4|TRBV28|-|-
TGTGCCAGCAGTGCGACAGGCCTTAATGAAAAACTGTTTTTT
CASSATGLNEKLFF
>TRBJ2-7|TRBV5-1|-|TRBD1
TGCGCCAGCAGCTTACAGGGGGCGTCCTACGAGCAGTACTTC
CASSLQGASYEQYF
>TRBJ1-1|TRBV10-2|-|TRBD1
TGCGCCAGCGGACAGGGGACCCGGAGGACTGAAGCTTTCTTT
CASGQGTRRTEAFF
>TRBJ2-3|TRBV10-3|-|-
TGTGCCATCAGTGAGAGGACAGACTATACGCAGTATTTT
CAISERTDYTQYF
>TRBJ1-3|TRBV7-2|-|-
TGTGCCAGCAGCAGACAGAGCTCTGGAAACACCATATATTTT
CASSRQSSGNTIYF
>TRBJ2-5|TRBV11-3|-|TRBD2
TGTGCCAGCAGCAAACTAGCGGGGCGCCAAGAGACCCAGTACTTC
CASSKLAGRQETQYF
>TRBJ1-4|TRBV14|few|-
TGTGCCAGCAGCCAATCTTCAGGGGCGTTTAATGAAAAACTGTTTTTT
CASSQSSGAFNEKLFF
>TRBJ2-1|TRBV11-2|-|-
TGTGCCAGCAGCCAGTCAGGGATCATGTACAATGAGCAGTTCTTC
CASSQSGIMYNEQFF
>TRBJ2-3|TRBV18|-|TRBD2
TGTGCCAGCTCACTACGGACTAGCGGCGCACGTGATACGCAGTATTTT
CASSLRTSGARDTQYF